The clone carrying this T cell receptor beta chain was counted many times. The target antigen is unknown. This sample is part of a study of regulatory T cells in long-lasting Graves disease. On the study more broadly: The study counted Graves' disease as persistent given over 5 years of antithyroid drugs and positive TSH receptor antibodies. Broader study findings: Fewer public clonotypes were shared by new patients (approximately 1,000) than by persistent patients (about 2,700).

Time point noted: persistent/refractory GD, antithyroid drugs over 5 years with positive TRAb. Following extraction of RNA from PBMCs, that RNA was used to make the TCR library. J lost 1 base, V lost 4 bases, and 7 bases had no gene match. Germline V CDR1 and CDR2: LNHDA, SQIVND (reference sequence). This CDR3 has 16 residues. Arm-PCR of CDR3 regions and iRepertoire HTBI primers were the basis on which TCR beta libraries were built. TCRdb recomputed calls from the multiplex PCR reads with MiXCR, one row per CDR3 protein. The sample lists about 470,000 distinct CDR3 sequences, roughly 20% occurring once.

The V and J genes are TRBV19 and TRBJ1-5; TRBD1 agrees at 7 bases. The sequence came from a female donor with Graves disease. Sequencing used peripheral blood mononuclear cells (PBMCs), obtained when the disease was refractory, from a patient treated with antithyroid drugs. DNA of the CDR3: TGTGCCAGTAGTACAACCGGGACAGTAAGCAATCAGCCCCAGCATTTT. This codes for CASSTTGTVSNQPQHF. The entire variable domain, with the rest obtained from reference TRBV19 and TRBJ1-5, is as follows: DGGITQSPKYLFRKEGQNVTLSCEQNLNHDAMYWYRQDPGQGLRLIYYSQIVNDFQKGDIAEGYSVSREKKESFPLTVTSAQKNPTAFYLCASSTTGTVSNQPQHFGDGTRLSIL.